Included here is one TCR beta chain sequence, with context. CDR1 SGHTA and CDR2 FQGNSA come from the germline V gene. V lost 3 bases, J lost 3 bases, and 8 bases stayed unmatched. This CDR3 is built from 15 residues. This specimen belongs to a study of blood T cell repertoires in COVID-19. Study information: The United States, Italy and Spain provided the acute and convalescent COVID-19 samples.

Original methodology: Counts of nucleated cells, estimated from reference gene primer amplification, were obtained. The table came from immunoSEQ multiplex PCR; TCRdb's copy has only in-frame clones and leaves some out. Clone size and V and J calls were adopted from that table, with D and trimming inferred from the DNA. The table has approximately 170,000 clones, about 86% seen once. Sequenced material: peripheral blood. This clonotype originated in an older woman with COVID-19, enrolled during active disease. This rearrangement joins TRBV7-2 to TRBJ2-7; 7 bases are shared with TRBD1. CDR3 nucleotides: TGTGCCAGCAGCTTCACACCGGGACAGAACTACGAGCAGTACTTC. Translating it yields CASSFTPGQNYEQYF.